Listed here is a single T cell receptor beta chain. The germline CDR1 and CDR2 sequences are SGHTS and YDEGEE. Between the trimmed V and J ends, which lost 6 bases and 5 bases, there was a span of 18 bases. The CDR3 contains 14 residues. This record comes from a study of shared clonotypes between healthy human individuals. The assay was immunoSEQ multiplex PCR, and TCRdb's table has in-frame clones only and misses some. The sample lists a few hundred thousand clones, approximately 97% seen once, with around 0.058% in the top ten. The sequenced sample was naive CD4+ T cells sorted from blood. Sample subset: CD45RA+ positively selected. The sequence was obtained from a woman aged 25 to 39 in good health. The chain combines TRBV5-8 with TRBJ2-7; TRBD2 is a possible D gene (7 bases). The CDR3, as DNA: TGTGCCAGCACCCTGGGGGGGGGCATCAACGAGCAGTACTTC. It translates to CASTLGGGINEQYF.